This T cell receptor (beta chain) appears in the sequencing data of a study of cytomegalovirus exposure and HLA in healthy donors. Whole-study results and caveats: The authors later found TCR association rates varying by HLA locus, with DRB1 most and HLA-C fewest.

The PCR employed 60 Vbeta primers together with 13 Jbeta primers. The repertoire was sequenced with immunoSEQ multiplex PCR; TCRdb's copy has only in-frame clones and lacks some. Here the sample spans some 86,000 clones, roughly three quarters being singletons. The V end lost 3 bases, the J end lost 8 bases, and 13 bases lay between the germline ends. CDR3 length: 13 amino acids. Germline lookup yields CDR1 SGHAT and CDR2 FQNNGV. A word on this clone: Its antigen is undetermined.

The chain combines TRBV11-2 with TRBJ1-1; D is unclear. Material: PBMCs. The sequence was obtained from a woman in her forties in good health and CMV-seropositive. CDR3 sequence reads: CASSLGPVREAFF. The CDR3 DNA is TGTGCCAGCAGCTTGGGCCCCGTAAGGGAAGCTTTCTTT.